This T cell receptor (beta chain) was sequenced in a study of blood T cell repertoires in COVID-19. This clone occurred a few times. Germline CDR1 reads KGHSH; CDR2 reads LQKENI. V was cut by 5 bases and J by 1 base, with 11 bases left in between. This CDR3 contains 14 residues. Data came from immunoSEQ multiplex PCR; TCRdb stores just in-frame clones and leaves some out. Found here are a few hundred thousand clones, about 91% of them singletons; the top ten hold around 1.4%. The chain combines TRBV18 with TRBJ1-1, with no clear D. Input material: peripheral blood. This TCR was sampled from a man older than 75 with acute or convalescent COVID-19. The CDR3 loop is CASSAVTQNTEAFF. DNA of the CDR3: TGTGCCAGCTCAGCGGTTACCCAGAACACTGAAGCTTTCTTT. The full variable domain, rest sourced from reference TRBV18 and TRBJ1-1, is NAGVMQNPRHLVRRRGQEARLRCSPMKGHSHVYWYRQLPEEGLKFMVYLQKENIIDESGMPKERFSAEFPKEGPSILRIQQVVRGDSAAYFCASSAVTQNTEAFFGQGTRLTVV.